The 15 T cell receptor beta chains listed next were all sequenced from one sample in a study of blood T cell repertoires in COVID-19. TCRdb's table, derived via immunoSEQ multiplex PCR, lists solely in-frame clones and lacks some. In the table there are roughly 250,000 clones, around 82% of which are singletons. Sequencing was carried out using peripheral blood. These receptors were collected from a human donor with COVID-19, enrolled during active disease. The donor label of this sample is uncertain.

The count of this clone is one. The genes are TRBV28 and TRBJ2-7; 9 bases align to TRBD1. CDR3 length: 14 residues. V was clipped by 6 bases and J by 5 bases; unmatched bases: 8. The germline V gene has CDR1 MDHEN and CDR2 SYDVKM. CDR3 in amino acids: CASRTGTGNNEQYF. In DNA, the CDR3 is TGTGCCAGCAGGACCGGGACAGGGAACAACGAGCAGTACTTC.

This clone showed up just a few times. The rearrangement uses TRBV19 and TRBJ1-2, with D perhaps TRBD1 (6 bases). Trimming shortened V by 7 bases and J by 0 bases, and 12 bases separated the two germline ends. Germline values: CDR1 LNHDA, CDR2 SQIVND (reference sequence). The CDR3 has 14 amino acids. This CDR3 reads CASTGAQANYGYTF. The CDR3 DNA follows: TGTGCCAGTACAGGGGCCCAAGCTAACTATGGCTACACCTTC.

The chain has TRBV7-2 and TRBJ2-5; 8 positions match TRBD2. V dropped 2 bases and J dropped 2; count of bases not matched to a gene: 13. Per the germline V gene, CDR1 is SGHTA and CDR2 is FQGNSA. The CDR3 spans 18 residues. This CDR3 reads CASSLKAGGIGSQETQYF. The CDR3 DNA is TGTGCCAGCAGCTTAAAGGCGGGGGGAATAGGGTCACAAGAGACCCAGTACTTC. Full variable domain (rest looked up from reference TRBV7-2 and TRBJ2-5): GAGVSQSPSNKVTEKGKDVELRCDPISGHTALYWYRQSLGQGLEFLIYFQGNSAPDKSGLPSDRFSAERTGGSVSTLTIQRTQQEDSAVYLCASSLKAGGIGSQETQYFGPGTRLLVL.

The chain carries TRBV30 and TRBJ1-4, with D possibly being TRBD1 (5 bases). The CDR3 loop spans 14 amino acids. Germline CDR1 GTSNPN, CDR2 SVGIG (reference sequence). Trimming stripped 4 bases from V and 8 bases from J, with 17 bases between. Here the CDR3 DNA reads TGTGCCTGGACGCCGGCGGGGACGGTCGAAAAACTGTTTTTT. Its protein product is CAWTPAGTVEKLFF. The full variable domain, in which reference TRBV30 and TRBJ1-4 provide the parts outside the CDR3, is SQTIHQWPATLVQPVGSPLSLECTVEGTSNPNLYWYRQAAGRGLQLLFYSVGIGQISSEVPQNLSASRPQDRQFILSSKKLLLSDSGFYLCAWTPAGTVEKLFFGSGTQLSVL.

In its sample, this clone was seen once. The gene calls are TRBV11-1 and TRBJ2-5; tentatively, D is TRBD1 (8 bases). Trimming removed 7 bases from V and 0 bases from J, with 18 bases in between. The germline CDR1 and CDR2 sequences are SGHAT and FQDESV (reference sequence). This CDR3 is 16 amino acids long. The chain's CDR3 is CASTPGGQAYQETQYF. CDR3 nucleotides: TGTGCCAGCACGCCGGGGGGACAGGCGTACCAAGAGACCCAGTACTTC.

Note on this clone: Within the sample, other DNA sequences also encode this same CDR3. The rearrangement joins TRBV19 to TRBJ1-5; TRBD1 agrees at 7 bases. Per germline, CDR1 LNHDA and CDR2 SQIVND (reference sequence). J gave up 4 bases and V 6 bases, and 3 bases lay outside the gene matches. The CDR3 is made up of 13 amino acids. The CDR3 is CASSRDRNQPQHF. In nucleotides, the CDR3 is TGTGCCAGTAGCAGGGACAGAAATCAGCCCCAGCATTTT.

V usage is TRBV10-3 and J usage is TRBJ1-2; D is perhaps TRBD1 (6 bases). The CDR3 loop spans 15 amino acids. V gave up 3 bases and J gave up 5 bases, with 16 bases separating them. CDR1 and CDR2 from the germline V gene are ENHRY and SYGVKD. For the CDR3, the DNA is TGTGCCATCAGTGATGGACAGCGGGAAGGTTATGGCTACACCTTC. Protein product: CAISDGQREGYGYTF.

This clone turned up a few times. CDR3 sequence (DNA): TGTGCCAGCAGTTTATCGACAGCCGGGGGCACTGAAGCTTTCTTT. Amino acid sequence: CASSLSTAGGTEAFF. This chain links TRBV27 with TRBJ1-1, with a weak D call TRBD1 (5 bases). This CDR3 has 15 residues. In germline, CDR1 is MNHEY, CDR2 SMNVEV (reference sequence). Trimming cost V 0 bases and J 4 bases, with 12 bases left between them.

The rearrangement links TRBV6-2 or TRBV6-3 to TRBJ1-2; D is unclear. This CDR3 spans 15 amino acids. Germline V lookup: CDR1 MNHEY, CDR2 SVGEGT. V dropped 2 bases and J dropped 0 bases, with 10 bases sitting between them. CDR3 nucleotide sequence: TGTGCCAGCAGTTACCCGACCGGGGCTAACTATGGCTACACCTTC. It translates to CASSYPTGANYGYTF.

V gene TRBV6-5 combines with J gene TRBJ2-5, with a possible D match to TRBD1 (6 bases). The CDR3 loop spans 13 amino acids. Germline assignment: CDR1 MNHEY and CDR2 SVGAGI. V lost 5 bases and J 4 bases, leaving 11 bases between the germline ends. The CDR3 bases are TGTGCCAGCAGTACAGGGCGCCCAGAGACCCAGTACTTC. It codes for CASSTGRPETQYF.

The chain links TRBV28 to TRBJ1-2, with a tentative D call TRBD1 (6 bases). Germline CDR1 is MDHEN and CDR2 is SYDVKM. This CDR3 spans 15 amino acids. V was cut by 1 base and J by 7 bases, with 16 bases left in between. CDR3 nucleotide sequence: TGTGCCAGCAGTTTATCCGGGACAATGTGGCGTGGCTACACCTTC. Encoded protein: CASSLSGTMWRGYTF.

The chain couples TRBV7-9 to TRBJ1-2, with TRBD1 matching 7 bases. Trimming removed 1 base from V and 4 bases from J; junction bases left unmatched: 6. The length of the CDR3 is 15 residues. Germline lookup yields CDR1 SEHNR and CDR2 FQNEAQ (reference sequence). Here the CDR3 DNA reads TGTGCCAGCAGCTTAGGGACAGGCAGGGGCTATGGCTACACCTTC. It is translated as CASSLGTGRGYGYTF.

This clone was counted only a few times. V and J are TRBV7-9 and TRBJ2-3; D gene unclear. Germline loops: CDR1 SEHNR, CDR2 FQNEAQ (reference sequence). This CDR3 is 11 amino acids long. Trimming pared 4 bases from V and 9 bases from J, leaving 8 bases between. The CDR3 nucleotides read TGTGCCAGCAGCTCAGGATTCACGCAGTATTTT. It specifies CASSSGFTQYF.

The chain employs TRBV5-1 and TRBJ1-1; D is undetermined. This CDR3 comprises 14 residues. Germline values: CDR1 SGHRS, CDR2 YFSETQ. With 4 bases removed from V and 0 bases from J, the gap between germline ends came to 10 bases. In nucleotides, the CDR3 is TGCGCCAGCAGCCCCCTGAGTATGAACACTGAAGCTTTCTTT. Its translation: CASSPLSMNTEAFF.

The V gene is TRBV19, the J gene TRBJ1-5; 8 bases fit TRBD1. With 5 bases clipped from V and 6 bases from J, the junction kept 6 bases outside the gene matches. The CDR3 runs 14 residues. Germline V gene data show CDR1 as LNHDA and CDR2 as SQIVND (reference sequence). CDR3: CASSEQGGPQPQHF. CDR3 DNA: TGTGCCAGTAGTGAACAGGGGGGGCCTCAGCCCCAGCATTTT.